The sequence of this T cell receptor (beta chain) was determined in a study of shared clonotypes between healthy human individuals. In the source study's methods: Without quality scores, immunoSEQ junctional reads could not be filtered like full-length reads. Data came from immunoSEQ multiplex PCR; TCRdb stores just in-frame clones and leaves some out. From that table come the V and J calls and clone size; the DNA was used to work out D and trimming. Of more than 2 million clones listed, roughly 94% are singletons. V lost 1 base and J lost 5, with 13 bases in between. The CDR3 covers 15 residues. CDR1 and CDR2 (germline): MGHRA, YSYEKL. Positively selected for CCR7, the CD45RO-negative cells used as naive CD8 cells excluded terminally differentiated effector memory CD45RA+ cells. About this clone: Its specificity is not known.

Study-level findings and limits: The represented genetic and exposure-history diversity was limited by the small number of donors. Naive CD4 clonotypes overlapped across several donors at roughly 4.5%.

The sequencing input was naive CD8+ T cells sorted from blood. The receptor was isolated from a man younger than 35 in good health. This chain connects TRBV4-1 to TRBJ2-3; unclear D gene. CDR3 protein: CASSQVVDGEDTQYF. CDR3 DNA sequence: TGCGCCAGCAGCCAAGTTGTAGATGGTGAAGATACGCAGTATTTT.